What follows are 19 T cell receptor beta chains derived from one specimen sequenced in a study of beta chain features in type 1 diabetes. Their antigens remain unidentified. General study points: In all four CD4+ subsets, TCRB CDR3 length was significantly, moderately reduced in type 1 diabetes.

TCRB transcripts that were expressed got sequenced, as all of the isolated RNA had been reverse transcribed. Clones were read by immunoSEQ multiplex PCR, and TCRdb kept only the in-frame ones, dropping some. The table includes 350,000 to 400,000 clones, over 10% detected once. The specimen sequenced was naive CD4+ T cells from blood. The receptor set was obtained from a woman aged 18-29 years with type 1 diabetes.

This clone was counted only a few times. The same CDR3 also results from other DNA sequences found in this sample. The V gene is TRBV5-1, the J gene TRBJ2-5; weak D call: TRBD1 (6 bases). The CDR3 is 15 amino acids. V was shortened by 0 bases and J by 1 base, with 10 bases between the two germline ends. From germline, CDR1 is SGHRS and CDR2 YFSETQ. The CDR3: CASSLVQGSQETQYF. The CDR3 bases are TGCGCCAGCAGCTTGGTTCAGGGGAGCCAAGAGACCCAGTACTTC. Combining the CDR3 with reference TRBV5-1 and TRBJ2-5 gives the whole variable domain KAGVTQTPRYLIKTRGQQVTLSCSPISGHRSVSWYQQTPGQGLQFLFEYFSETQRNKGNFPGRFSGRQFSNSRSEMNVSTLELGDSALYLCASSLVQGSQETQYFGPGTRLLVL.

The J gene is TRBJ2-7, the V gene TRBV28, with 9 positions matching TRBD2. The CDR3 consists of 17 residues. V lost 0 bases, J lost 0 bases, and 6 bases stayed unmatched. CDR1 is MDHEN, CDR2 SYDVKM, per germline. CDR3 in amino acids: CASSLWRLAESSYEQYF. CDR3 sequence (DNA): TGTGCCAGCAGTTTATGGAGACTAGCGGAGAGCTCCTACGAGCAGTACTTC.

The rearrangement links TRBV30 to TRBJ1-5; D remains ambiguous. This CDR3 has 15 residues. The germline V gene has CDR1 GTSNPN and CDR2 SVGIG (reference sequence). Trimming removed 3 bases from V and 3 bases from J, with 15 bases in between. CDR3: CAWRIRREVNQPQHF. For the CDR3, the DNA is TGTGCCTGGAGGATCCGCAGAGAGGTCAATCAGCCCCAGCATTTT.

Details on this clone: Within the sample, other DNA sequences also encode this same CDR3. CDR3: CASSPGQFYEQYF. The CDR3 DNA sequence: TGTGCCAGCAGCCCGGGACAGTTTTACGAGCAGTACTTC. The rearrangement links TRBV7-2 to TRBJ2-7; 7 bases fit TRBD1. The ends lost 5 bases at V and 4 bases at J; junction bases unmatched: 5. This CDR3 is 13 amino acids long. Per the germline V gene, CDR1 is SGHTA and CDR2 is FQGNSA.

V and J are TRBV9 and TRBJ1-1, with 8 nucleotides matching TRBD1. Trimming at V came to 4 bases and at J to 5 bases, leaving 7 bases not matched to a gene. In germline, CDR1 is SGDLS, CDR2 YYNGEE. The length of the CDR3 is 14 residues. CDR3 residues: CASSLDRVGTEAFF. As DNA, the CDR3 is TGTGCCAGCAGCCTGGACAGGGTGGGAACTGAAGCTTTCTTT.

This chain uses TRBV7-6 with TRBJ2-3, with 8 bases aligning to TRBD1. The length of the CDR3 is 15 residues. Trimming removed 5 bases from V and 3 bases from J; junction bases left unmatched: 7. Per germline, CDR1 SGHVS and CDR2 FNYEAQ. The DNA of the CDR3 is TGTGCCAGCAGCCGTAGGGGACAGGTGACAGATACGCAGTATTTT. Encoded protein: CASSRRGQVTDTQYF.

In this sample, this clone turned up a few times. The V gene is TRBV7-9, the J gene TRBJ2-1; 8 bases fit TRBD2. Trimming cost V 5 bases and J 5 bases; bases outside gene matches: 11. The length of the CDR3 is 16 residues. Germline-derived CDR1 and CDR2 are SEHNR and FQNEAQ (reference sequence). DNA for the CDR3: TGTGCCAGCAGCCTCCCCAGCGGGAGAAGCCACAATGAGCAGTTCTTC. This gives the protein CASSLPSGRSHNEQFF.

The genes are TRBV2 and TRBJ1-2, with TRBD1 matching over 8 bases. The CDR3 length is 13 residues. The germline CDR1 and CDR2 sequences are SNHLY and FYNNEI. The ends lost 6 bases at V and 7 bases at J; junction bases unmatched: 7. The CDR3: CASSQGQGSGYTF. The CDR3 DNA is TGTGCCAGCAGCCAAGGACAGGGTAGTGGCTACACCTTC.

The table lists this clone with a few counts. At one boundary the junction diverges from the germline segment, which might be a read error. The chain uses TRBV15 and TRBJ2-7; 10 positions match TRBD1. The CDR3 loop spans 13 amino acids. Germline CDR1 and CDR2: LNHNV and YYDKDF (reference sequence). This CDR3 is CAISRDRGYEQYF. CDR3 DNA sequence: TGTGCCATCAGCCGGGACAGGGGCTACGAGCAGTACTTC.

The V and J genes are TRBV28 and TRBJ2-1; 10 bases line up with TRBD2. The CDR3 consists of 15 residues. The V gene end was trimmed by 8 bases and the J gene end by 11 bases; junction bases not matched to a gene: 15. Germline-derived CDR1 and CDR2 are MDHEN and SYDVKM. The CDR3 nucleotides read TGTGCCAGCTCTCAGCGGGAGGGCCGGATAGTAAAGCAGTTCTTC. Translating it yields CASSQREGRIVKQFF.

This sequence joins TRBV5-1 and TRBJ2-5; TRBD2 is a possible D gene (5 bases). The CDR3 is made up of 14 amino acids. CDR1 is SGHRS and CDR2 is YFSETQ in the germline V gene. The V gene lost 2 bases and the J gene lost 0 bases, with 8 bases spanning the gap. The CDR3 here is CASSFGLHQETQYF. CDR3 bases: TGCGCCAGCAGCTTTGGACTCCACCAAGAGACCCAGTACTTC.

The chain employs TRBV30 and TRBJ2-3; TRBD2 aligns across 8 bases. From germline, CDR1 is GTSNPN and CDR2 SVGIG (reference sequence). Germline trimming cut 2 bases from V and 0 bases from J; bases unmatched to any gene: 7. The CDR3 runs 16 residues. The CDR3 DNA sequence: TGTGCCTGGAGTTTGGGGCTAGCGGGTAGCACAGATACGCAGTATTTT. Amino acid sequence: CAWSLGLAGSTDTQYF.

The table lists this clone with a few counts. The chain uses TRBV5-4 and TRBJ1-4; D ambiguous. Trimming cost V 4 bases and J 8 bases, with 15 bases left between them. From germline, CDR1 is SGHNT and CDR2 YYREEE (reference sequence). This CDR3 is built from 14 residues. The CDR3 protein is CASSPGWNEEKLFF. CDR3 in DNA: TGTGCCAGCAGCCCGGGATGGAACGAGGAAAAACTGTTTTTT.

The chain carries TRBV28 and TRBJ2-1; 8 nucleotides line up with TRBD2. Trimming removed 5 bases from V and 15 bases from J; junction bases left unmatched: 15. The CDR3 runs to 14 residues. Per germline, CDR1 MDHEN and CDR2 SYDVKM. DNA for the CDR3: TGTGCCAGCAGTATACGGGAGGGCCATGGGAACCCGTTCTTC. This translates into CASSIREGHGNPFF.

This chain connects TRBV4-2 to TRBJ2-1; no definite D call. Trimming left V 0 bases short and J 1 base short, with 10 bases between. The CDR3 consists of 16 residues. Germline CDR1 LGHNA, CDR2 YNFKEQ. The CDR3 nucleotides are TGTGCCAGCAGCCAAGATCAACAGTATTCCTACAATGAGCAGTTCTTC. It is translated as CASSQDQQYSYNEQFF.

The chain recombines TRBV9 with TRBJ1-2; D is ambiguous. V lost 0 bases and J 2 bases, leaving 8 bases between the germline ends. Germline CDR1 SGDLS, CDR2 YYNGEE. The CDR3 extends over 14 amino acids. The CDR3 here is CASSVAQANYGYTF. The CDR3, as DNA: TGTGCCAGCAGCGTAGCCCAGGCCAACTATGGCTACACCTTC.

This sequence joins TRBV4-1 and TRBJ2-2, with a weak D call TRBD2 (6 bases). V lost 1 base, J lost 11 bases, and 8 bases lay in between. CDR1 is MGHRA and CDR2 is YSYEKL in the germline V gene. The CDR3 totals 12 residues. The CDR3 spells CASSQVGGELFF. CDR3 DNA: TGCGCCAGCAGCCAAGTCGGGGGAGAGCTGTTTTTT.

The CDR3 is CSVKGREGRYEQYF. CDR3 sequence (DNA): TGCAGCGTCAAGGGGCGGGAGGGCCGCTACGAGCAGTACTTC. The rearrangement links TRBV29-1 to TRBJ2-7; 9 nucleotides line up with TRBD2. J was trimmed by 3 bases and V by 6 bases; bases with no gene match: 9. The germline CDR1 and CDR2 sequences are SQVTM and ANQGSEA. The CDR3 loop spans 14 amino acids.

This clone has just a few counts. The rearrangement links TRBV6-5 to TRBJ2-1; 9 bases match TRBD1. Germline lookup yields CDR1 MNHEY and CDR2 SVGAGI. V dropped 5 bases and J dropped 8; count of bases not matched to a gene: 7. The CDR3 has 14 amino acids. The CDR3 here is CASSDGTGIDEQFF. The DNA for the CDR3 is TGTGCCAGCAGTGACGGGACAGGGATCGATGAGCAGTTCTTC.